This TCR beta chain is from a study of T cell responses to AZD1222 COVID-19 vaccine. Findings of the study overall: Repertoires were obtained only post-peak T cell response.

The CDR3 runs 14 residues. Germline CDR1 is SGHAT and CDR2 is FQNNGV. V was shortened by 5 bases and J by 8 bases, with 15 bases between the two germline ends. For this clone: Its antigen is currently unknown.

The table came from immunoSEQ multiplex PCR; TCRdb's copy has only in-frame clones and leaves some out. The profile shows approximately 110,000 clones, roughly 90% of them singletons. V is TRBV11-2 and J is TRBJ1-4; D unresolved. The sequencing here drew on peripheral blood, taken on day 0 of AZD1222 vaccination. This sequence originates from an adult in good health. The CDR3 here is CASSLGRVGEKLFF. CDR3 nucleotide sequence: TGTGCCAGCAGCCTTGGAAGGGTTGGAGAAAAACTGTTTTTT.